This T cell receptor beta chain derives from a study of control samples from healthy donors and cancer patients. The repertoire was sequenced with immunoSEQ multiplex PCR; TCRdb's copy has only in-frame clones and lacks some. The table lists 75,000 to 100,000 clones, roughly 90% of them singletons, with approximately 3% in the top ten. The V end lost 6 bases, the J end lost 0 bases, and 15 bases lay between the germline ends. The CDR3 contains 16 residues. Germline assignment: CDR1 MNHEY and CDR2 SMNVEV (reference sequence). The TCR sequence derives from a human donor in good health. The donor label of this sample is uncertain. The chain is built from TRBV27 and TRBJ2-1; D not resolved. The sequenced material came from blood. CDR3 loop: CASSLRDLRSYNEQFF. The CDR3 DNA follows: TGTGCCAGCAGCTTAAGAGATTTACGCTCCTACAATGAGCAGTTCTTC.